The clone carrying this TCR beta chain showed up just once. The cohort comprised adults aged 18 to 89 years residing in approximately 25 US areas. This specimen comes from a study of blood T cell repertoires in COVID-19. In the original processing: For nucleated cells, counts were estimated from reference gene primer amplification. The table came from immunoSEQ multiplex PCR; TCRdb's copy has only in-frame clones and leaves some out. V and J calls plus clone size are reproduced from that table; the DNA served to infer D and trimming. The table records approximately 240,000 clones, about nine tenths of them present only once. The CDR3 totals 12 residues. Germline values: CDR1 LNHDA, CDR2 SQIVND (reference sequence). V was clipped by 5 bases and J by 13 bases; unmatched bases: 7.

The sequenced sample consisted of PBMCs or T cells enriched from blood (not recorded which). The source is a woman under 30 who had recovered from COVID-19. The J gene is TRBJ1-4, the V gene TRBV19; 7 bases are shared with TRBD1. CDR3 sequence (DNA): TGTGCCAGTAGTCACGACAGGGCCTTACTGTTTTTT. This sequence encodes CASSHDRALLFF.